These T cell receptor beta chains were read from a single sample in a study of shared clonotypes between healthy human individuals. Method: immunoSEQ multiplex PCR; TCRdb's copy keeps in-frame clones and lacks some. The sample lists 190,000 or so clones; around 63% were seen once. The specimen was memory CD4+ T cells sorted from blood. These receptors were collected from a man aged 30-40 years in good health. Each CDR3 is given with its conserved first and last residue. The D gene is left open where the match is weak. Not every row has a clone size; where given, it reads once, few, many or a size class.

CDR3: CASSTRTGGFNQPQHF
DNA: TGTGCCAGTAGTACCAGGACAGGGGGCTTCAATCAGCCCCAGCATTTT
size: .
D: TRBD1
V: TRBV19
J: TRBJ1-5

CDR3: CASSSDRGSYEQYF
DNA: TGTGCCAGCAGCTCAGACCGGGGGTCCTACGAGCAGTACTTC
size: .
D: .
V: TRBV7-6
J: TRBJ2-7

CDR3: CASSHGAQEQFF
DNA: TGCGCCAGCAGCCATGGGGCGCAGGAGCAGTTCTTC
size: .
D: .
V: TRBV5-1
J: TRBJ2-1

CDR3: CASSGTGTRVGEQYF
DNA: TGTGCCAGCAGTGGAACCGGGACACGGGTCGGGGAGCAGTACTTC
size: .
D: .
V: TRBV2
J: TRBJ2-7

CDR3: CASSESGGSGANVLTF
DNA: TGCGCCAGCAGTGAGTCGGGGGGCTCTGGGGCCAACGTCCTGACTTTC
size: .
D: .
V: TRBV10-2
J: TRBJ2-6

CDR3: CASSFFGKDTQYF
DNA: TGTGCCAGCAGCTTTTTCGGGAAAGATACGCAGTATTTT
size: .
D: .
V: TRBV5-6
J: TRBJ2-3

CDR3: CASRRDRANTDTQYF
DNA: TGTGCCAGCAGACGCGACAGGGCAAACACAGATACGCAGTATTTT
size: .
D: TRBD1
V: TRBV5-4
J: TRBJ2-3

CDR3: CASSLTGRETQYF
DNA: TGCGCCAGCAGCTTAACAGGGCGAGAGACCCAGTACTTC
size: .
D: .
V: TRBV5-1
J: TRBJ2-5

CDR3: CASSLVAGGRSEQYF
DNA: TGTGCCAGCAGCCTCGTTGCGGGGGGGCGTTCCGAGCAGTACTTC
size: .
D: TRBD2
V: TRBV28
J: TRBJ2-7

CDR3: CATSRGRDYEQYF
DNA: TGTGCCACCAGCAGAGGACGGGACTACGAGCAGTACTTC
size: .
D: .
V: TRBV15
J: TRBJ2-7

CDR3: CASSVQASSYEQYF
DNA: TGTGCCAGCAGTGTACAGGCGAGCTCCTACGAGCAGTACTTC
size: .
D: .
V: TRBV6-1
J: TRBJ2-7

CDR3: CASIEYSNQPQHF
DNA: TGTGCCAGCATCGAATATAGCAATCAGCCCCAGCATTTT
size: .
D: .
V: TRBV6-1
J: TRBJ1-5

CDR3: CASSLGTKGGETQYF
DNA: TGTGCCAGCAGTCTCGGGACAAAAGGAGGGGAGACCCAGTACTTC
size: .
D: .
V: TRBV28
J: TRBJ2-5

CDR3: CASSPGTSGQETQYF
DNA: TGTGCCAGCTCACCAGGGACTAGCGGCCAAGAGACCCAGTACTTC
size: few
D: TRBD2
V: TRBV18
J: TRBJ2-5

CDR3: CASSSRPRLAGGNNEQFF
DNA: TGTGCCAGCAGCTCCCGCCCACGGCTAGCGGGAGGAAACAATGAGCAGTTCTTC
size: .
D: TRBD2
V: TRBV5-5
J: TRBJ2-1

CDR3: CASSPGTSGVRETQYF
DNA: TGCGCCAGCAGCCCCGGGACTAGCGGGGTCCGAGAGACCCAGTACTTC
size: .
D: TRBD2
V: TRBV5-1
J: TRBJ2-5

CDR3: CASSYTGTSGWIRTRNEQFF
DNA: TGTGCCAGCAGCTATACCGGGACTAGCGGCTGGATCCGTACACGGAATGAGCAGTTCTTC
size: few
D: TRBD2
V: TRBV14
J: TRBJ2-1

CDR3: CASGRGSTIEQYF
DNA: TGTGCCAGCGGGCGCGGGAGTACTATCGAGCAGTACTTC
size: .
D: TRBD2
V: TRBV2
J: TRBJ2-7

CDR3: CASRADSRDIQYF
DNA: TGTGCCAGCAGAGCTGACAGTAGGGACATTCAGTACTTC
size: .
D: .
V: TRBV27
J: TRBJ2-4

CDR3: CASSSQEGYGYTF
DNA: TGTGCCAGCTCATCACAGGAGGGGTATGGCTACACCTTC
size: few
D: .
V: TRBV18
J: TRBJ1-2

CDR3: CASSHPDWGFLGEQYF
DNA: TGCGCCAGCAGTCATCCGGACTGGGGCTTCTTGGGCGAGCAGTACTTC
size: .
D: .
V: TRBV23-1
J: TRBJ2-7

CDR3: CASSQERYYTDTQYF
DNA: TGCGCCAGCAGTCAGGAGCGGTACTACACAGATACGCAGTATTTT
size: .
D: .
V: TRBV10-1
J: TRBJ2-3

CDR3: CASRSGTSGSGTGELFF
DNA: TGTGCCAGCAGGTCCGGGACTAGCGGGAGCGGCACCGGGGAGCTGTTTTTT
size: .
D: TRBD2
V: TRBV2
J: TRBJ2-2

CDR3: CASSLVLFGGQNTGELFF
DNA: TGTGCTAGCAGCTTAGTACTCTTCGGGGGGCAGAACACCGGGGAGCTGTTTTTT
size: .
D: .
V: TRBV7-7
J: TRBJ2-2

CDR3: CASSLGDRVETQYF
DNA: TGCGCCAGCAGCTTGGGGGACAGGGTTGAGACCCAGTACTTC
size: few
D: TRBD1
V: TRBV5-1
J: TRBJ2-5

CDR3: CASSIQWGQKSYEQYF
DNA: TGTGCCAGTAGTATCCAGTGGGGACAGAAGTCTTACGAGCAGTACTTC
size: .
D: TRBD1
V: TRBV19
J: TRBJ2-7

CDR3: CSVAASTQETQYF
DNA: TGCAGCGTTGCGGCATCCACACAAGAGACCCAGTACTTC
size: .
D: .
V: TRBV29-1
J: TRBJ2-5

CDR3: CASSGKLATEAFF
DNA: TGTGCCAGCAGCGGTAAACTGGCCACTGAAGCTTTCTTT
size: few
D: .
V: TRBV2
J: TRBJ1-1

CDR3: CASSGDYRTDTQYF
DNA: TGTGCCAGTTCCGGGGACTACCGCACAGATACGCAGTATTTT
size: .
D: TRBD2
V: TRBV5-4
J: TRBJ2-3

CDR3: CASRADGGTEAFF
DNA: TGTGCCAGCAGAGCCGATGGTGGGACTGAAGCTTTCTTT
size: once
D: .
V: TRBV2
J: TRBJ1-1

CDR3: CAWNRQENQPQHF
DNA: TGTGCCTGGAATCGACAGGAGAATCAGCCCCAGCATTTT
size: .
D: .
V: TRBV30
J: TRBJ1-5

CDR3: CASSRQGTGFMNTEAFF
DNA: TGTGCCAGCAGCCGCCAAGGGACAGGGTTTATGAACACTGAAGCTTTCTTT
size: few
D: TRBD1
V: TRBV9
J: TRBJ1-1

CDR3: CASSALTGVDGLEQYF
DNA: TGTGCCAGCAGCGCTCTTACAGGGGTGGACGGTTTAGAGCAGTACTTC
size: .
D: TRBD1
V: TRBV28
J: TRBJ2-7

CDR3: CATSRQGSGANVLTF
DNA: TGTGCCACCAGCAGACAGGGGTCTGGGGCCAACGTCCTGACTTTC
size: .
D: .
V: TRBV15
J: TRBJ2-6

CDR3: CASSEEGSGYTF
DNA: TGCGCCAGCAGTGAGGAGGGTTCAGGCTACACCTTC
size: .
D: .
V: TRBV10-2
J: TRBJ1-2

CDR3: CASSPQRWGGYNEQFF
DNA: TGTGCCAGCAGCCCCCAAAGGTGGGGAGGGTACAATGAGCAGTTCTTC
size: .
D: TRBD2
V: TRBV7-9
J: TRBJ2-1

CDR3: CASSAQGAKGEKLFF
DNA: TGTGCCAGCAGTGCACAGGGGGCTAAGGGTGAAAAACTGTTTTTT
size: .
D: TRBD1
V: TRBV6-1
J: TRBJ1-4

CDR3: CASSGLAGEATGELFF
DNA: TGTGCCAGCAGTGGTCTAGCGGGAGAGGCCACCGGGGAGCTGTTTTTT
size: .
D: TRBD2
V: TRBV6-1
J: TRBJ2-2

CDR3: CASSHRGGGGEQYF
DNA: TGTGCCAGCAGCCACCGCGGGGGGGGTGGCGAGCAGTACTTC
size: .
D: TRBD2
V: TRBV7-9
J: TRBJ2-7

CDR3: CASSSHSDSQETQYF
DNA: TGTGCCAGCAGTTCTCACTCCGACAGTCAAGAGACCCAGTACTTC
size: .
D: .
V: TRBV6-6
J: TRBJ2-5

CDR3: CASSLGGISNQPQHF
DNA: TGTGCCAGCAGTTTGGGGGGGATTAGCAATCAGCCCCAGCATTTT
size: few
D: .
V: TRBV27
J: TRBJ1-5

CDR3: CASSMRQGGSYEQYF
DNA: TGTGCCAGCAGTATGAGGCAGGGGGGTTCCTACGAGCAGTACTTC
size: .
D: .
V: TRBV6-6
J: TRBJ2-7

CDR3: CASSLVGQGNTGELFF
DNA: TGTGCCAGCAGCTTAGTTGGACAGGGGAACACCGGGGAGCTGTTTTTT
size: .
D: TRBD1
V: TRBV11-3
J: TRBJ2-2

CDR3: CASRSPLGRGSTDTQYF
DNA: TGTGCCAGCAGGAGCCCCTTGGGGCGGGGAAGCACAGATACGCAGTATTTT
size: .
D: .
V: TRBV2
J: TRBJ2-3

CDR3: CASSVVTGQAFF
DNA: TGTGCCAGCAGCGTAGTAACAGGACAAGCTTTCTTT
size: .
D: .
V: TRBV9
J: TRBJ1-1

CDR3: CASSLGVETQYF
DNA: TGTGCCAGCAGCTTAGGGGTAGAGACCCAGTACTTC
size: .
D: .
V: TRBV7-6
J: TRBJ2-5

CDR3: CASSFRGAGTDTQYF
DNA: TGCGCCAGCAGCTTCCGGGGGGCTGGCACAGATACGCAGTATTTT
size: .
D: .
V: TRBV5-1
J: TRBJ2-3

CDR3: CASSPPYAGGYYNEQFF
DNA: TGTGCCAGCTCACCACCGTATGCAGGGGGATACTACAATGAGCAGTTCTTC
size: .
D: TRBD1
V: TRBV18
J: TRBJ2-1

CDR3: CASSPLGQLNTGELFF
DNA: TGTGCCAGCTCACCCCTGGGACAGTTGAACACCGGGGAGCTGTTTTTT
size: .
D: TRBD1
V: TRBV18
J: TRBJ2-2

CDR3: CASGEGRISYEQYF
DNA: TGTGCCAGTGGGGAGGGAAGAATTTCCTACGAGCAGTACTTC
size: .
D: TRBD2
V: TRBV2
J: TRBJ2-7

CDR3: CASRSIRCRASNQPQHF
DNA: TGTGCAAGTCGCTCTATCCGGTGCCGGGCTAGCAATCAGCCCCAGCATTTT
size: .
D: .
V: TRBV12-2
J: TRBJ1-5

CDR3: CASSPLGQDGYEQYF
DNA: TGTGCCAGCAGCCCCCTAGGACAGGATGGTTACGAGCAGTACTTC
size: .
D: TRBD1
V: TRBV7-6
J: TRBJ2-7

CDR3: CASSLPGQGNNEQFF
DNA: TGTGCCAGCAGCCTACCGGGACAGGGGAACAATGAGCAGTTCTTC
size: .
D: TRBD1
V: TRBV28
J: TRBJ2-1